A selection of T cell receptor beta chains follows, all from one sample in a study of blood T cell repertoires in COVID-19. Some clones are missing from TCRdb's copy, which holds only in-frame ones; the method was immunoSEQ multiplex PCR. Of roughly 400,000 clones in the sample, over 75% were seen once. What was sequenced was PBMCs or T cells enriched from blood (not recorded which). These receptors originate from a woman aged 18-30 years who had been exposed to COVID-19. CDR3s include the opening cysteine and the closing phenylalanine or tryptophan. The D gene is left open where the match is weak. A clone size is listed for some rows: how often the clone was seen (once, few, many), or a class if it is expanded.

D: .; J: TRBJ1-2; size: .; length: 16; V: TRBV2; DNA: TGTGCCAGCAGTGAAGCGCTTCCCCAAACAGGGCAAGGCTACACCTTC; CDR3: CASSEALPQTGQGYTF
D: TRBD2; J: TRBJ2-1; size: .; length: 14; V: TRBV6-5; DNA: TGTGCCAGCGTACTAGCGGGAGTATACAATGAGCAGTTCTTC; CDR3: CASVLAGVYNEQFF
D: .; J: TRBJ1-6; size: .; length: 15; V: TRBV27; DNA: TGTGCCAGCAGTCTTATGACAAGCTATAATTCACCCCTCCACTTT; CDR3: CASSLMTSYNSPLHF
D: .; J: TRBJ2-3; size: .; length: 14; V: TRBV7-3; DNA: TGTGCCAGCAGCTTAACGGAGGTCCCCTATACGCAGTATTTT; CDR3: CASSLTEVPYTQYF
D: .; J: TRBJ1-4; size: .; length: 15; V: TRBV19; DNA: TGTGCCAGTAGTATAGTGGGACTCGGAGGCCCTAAACTGTTTTTT; CDR3: CASSIVGLGGPKLFF
D: .; J: TRBJ2-7; size: .; length: 17; V: TRBV12-1; DNA: TGTGCCAGCAGCTTTGGCATTCCGGGACAGAGTTACTACGAGCAGTACTTC; CDR3: CASSFGIPGQSYYEQYF
D: TRBD2; J: TRBJ2-1; size: few; length: 17; V: TRBV7-2; DNA: TGTGCCAGCAGCTCCCGGGCGGCTAGCGGGGGATACAATGAGCAGTTCTTC; CDR3: CASSSRAASGGYNEQFF
D: .; J: TRBJ2-5; size: .; length: 17; V: TRBV7-2; DNA: TGTGCCAGCAGCTTAGGACCGGGCGCGGGACCACAAGAGACCCAGTACTTC; CDR3: CASSLGPGAGPQETQYF
D: TRBD1; J: TRBJ1-5; size: once; length: 19; V: TRBV19; DNA: TGTGCCAGTAGTCCGTCCCCAACGACAGGGGAGGAGGGCAATCAGCCCCAGCATTTT; CDR3: CASSPSPTTGEEGNQPQHF
D: .; J: TRBJ1-5; size: .; length: 15; V: TRBV18; DNA: TGTGCCAGCTCCGCGGGCCGCGTCTCCAATCAGCCCCAGCATTTT; CDR3: CASSAGRVSNQPQHF
D: TRBD1; J: TRBJ1-2; size: .; length: 13; V: TRBV3-1/TRBV3-2; DNA: TGTGCCAGCAGCCTGACAGGGTCGGAGGGCTACACCTTC; CDR3: CASSLTGSEGYTF
D: TRBD1; J: TRBJ1-5; size: once; length: 14; V: TRBV11-2; DNA: TGTGCCAGCAGCATGGGACAGGGGAATCAGCCCCAGCATTTT; CDR3: CASSMGQGNQPQHF
D: TRBD1; J: TRBJ1-1; size: .; length: 13; V: TRBV10-1; DNA: TGCGCCAGCAGTGAGACAGGGGTCACTGAAGCTTTCTTT; CDR3: CASSETGVTEAFF
D: .; J: TRBJ1-1; size: .; length: 12; V: TRBV5-8; DNA: TGTGCCAGCAGCTTTTTGGGGCTTGAAGCTTTCTTT; CDR3: CASSFLGLEAFF
D: TRBD2; J: TRBJ2-1; size: .; length: 15; V: TRBV29-1; DNA: TGCAGCGTTGGGAATATAGCGGGACAAGGGAATGAGCAGTTCTTC; CDR3: CSVGNIAGQGNEQFF
D: TRBD1; J: TRBJ2-3; size: .; length: 14; V: TRBV19; DNA: TGTGCCAGTAGCCAGGGGGCCGGGACAGATACGCAGTATTTT; CDR3: CASSQGAGTDTQYF
D: TRBD1; J: TRBJ2-1; size: .; length: 13; V: TRBV28; DNA: TGTGCCAGCAGAATAGACAGGGGGGATGAGCAGTTCTTC; CDR3: CASRIDRGDEQFF
D: .; J: TRBJ2-5; size: many; length: 17; V: TRBV6-1; DNA: TGTGCCAGCAGTGAAGCGCGGGTGACATCGTTTCAAGAGACCCAGTACTTC; CDR3: CASSEARVTSFQETQYF
D: .; J: TRBJ1-1; size: .; length: 14; V: TRBV29-1; DNA: TGCAGCGCCCGGGCGACAGGACGGAACACTGAAGCTTTCTTT; CDR3: CSARATGRNTEAFF
D: TRBD2; J: TRBJ2-1; size: .; length: 16; V: TRBV2; DNA: TGTGCCAGCAGCCTTGAGAGACTAGCGGGAGGAAATGAGCAGTTCTTC; CDR3: CASSLERLAGGNEQFF
D: .; J: TRBJ1-4; size: .; length: 14; V: TRBV5-1; DNA: TGCGCCAGCAGCTTGGAGACAGTAAATGAAAAACTGTTTTTT; CDR3: CASSLETVNEKLFF
D: .; J: TRBJ2-7; size: few; length: 14; V: TRBV2; DNA: TGTGCCAGCAGTGATCTGCAGGGAAGGAACGAGCAGTACTTC; CDR3: CASSDLQGRNEQYF
D: .; J: TRBJ2-6; size: .; length: 16; V: TRBV5-4; DNA: TGTGCCAGCAGCCCTTTCTCGGGGGCTGGGGCCAACGTCCTGACTTTC; CDR3: CASSPFSGAGANVLTF
D: .; J: TRBJ1-2; size: .; length: 13; V: TRBV28; DNA: TGTGCCACCCCTACACCGCGGGGCTATGGCTACACCTTC; CDR3: CATPTPRGYGYTF
D: .; J: TRBJ1-5; size: .; length: 13; V: TRBV30; DNA: TGTGCCTGGAGTCAACAGACCAATCAGCCCCAGCATTTT; CDR3: CAWSQQTNQPQHF
D: .; J: TRBJ2-1; size: .; length: 16; V: TRBV7-9; DNA: TGTGCCAGCAGCGTAGCCAGGGATTGGACGAATAATGAGCAGTTCTTC; CDR3: CASSVARDWTNNEQFF
D: TRBD1; J: TRBJ2-7; size: .; length: 16; V: TRBV4-2; DNA: TGTGCCAGCAGCCCAGAATGGACAGGGGTCCCCTACGAGCAGTACTTC; CDR3: CASSPEWTGVPYEQYF
D: TRBD1; J: TRBJ1-2; size: few; length: 14; V: TRBV6-5; DNA: TGTGCCAGCAGCCCAGGGGGCGCGAACTATGGCTACACCTTC; CDR3: CASSPGGANYGYTF
D: TRBD1; J: TRBJ2-7; size: .; length: 16; V: TRBV5-6; DNA: TGTGCCAGCAGCCTCGCCGGGACAGGGGTTGTAGGCGAGCAGTACTTC; CDR3: CASSLAGTGVVGEQYF
D: TRBD2; J: TRBJ2-7; size: .; length: 15; V: TRBV3-1/TRBV3-2; DNA: TGTGCCAGCAGCCGCCGACTAGCGGGAATCTACGAGCAGTACTTC; CDR3: CASSRRLAGIYEQYF
D: .; J: TRBJ2-3; size: .; length: 16; V: TRBV27; DNA: TGTGCCAGCAGTATCAGGGGTCCGCTAATCACAGATACGCAGTATTTT; CDR3: CASSIRGPLITDTQYF
D: TRBD1; J: TRBJ1-4; size: .; length: 15; V: TRBV5-1; DNA: TGCGCCAGCAGCCGATTGGGACAGGGGAATGAAAAACTGTTTTTT; CDR3: CASSRLGQGNEKLFF
D: .; J: TRBJ2-2; size: .; length: 12; V: TRBV12-3/TRBV12-4; DNA: TGTGCCAGTCCGGGGGTTACCGGGGAGCTGTTTTTT; CDR3: CASPGVTGELFF
D: .; J: TRBJ1-2; size: .; length: 14; V: TRBV7-8; DNA: TGTGCCAGCGGGAGGGGACGGACTAACTATGGCTACACCTTC; CDR3: CASGRGRTNYGYTF
D: .; J: TRBJ2-5; size: .; length: 13; V: TRBV6-5; DNA: TGTGCCAGCAGAACAAGACAAGAAGAGACCCAGTACTTC; CDR3: CASRTRQEETQYF
D: .; J: TRBJ2-2; size: .; length: 15; V: TRBV28; DNA: TGTGCCAGCGGCTCGGGGAGCGGGAACACCGGGGAGCTGTTTTTT; CDR3: CASGSGSGNTGELFF
D: .; J: TRBJ2-2; size: .; length: 15; V: TRBV7-2; DNA: TGTGCCAGCAGCTGGGGAACAGGGCTCACCGGGGAGCTGTTTTTT; CDR3: CASSWGTGLTGELFF